The T cell receptor (beta chain) under discussion was sequenced for a study of T-cell memory formation after mild COVID-19. A note on this clonotype: What it recognizes is unknown.

Findings and limits, study-wide: Memory cells collected pre-infection included some clones that later responded, suggesting cross-reactive memory joined. Clones that shrank (day 15 to 85) were balanced CD4/CD8, whereas later expanders leaned CD4+.

V was cut by 7 bases and J by 6 bases, with 18 bases left in between. Per germline, CDR1 LGHNA and CDR2 YNFKEQ. CDR3 length: 14 amino acids. TCRdb reanalysed the 5' RACE reads using MiXCR and keeps one entry per CDR3 protein. In the table there are over 400,000 distinct CDR3 sequences, about 25% of which are singletons. The chain joins TRBV4-2 to TRBJ1-1; D call uncertain. This clonotype originated in an adult woman who had mild COVID-19 (a few samples of this study predate the infection). Cell type and time point are not known. Sequenced input: PBMCs or a T cell subset sorted from them (not recorded which). In DNA form, the CDR3 reads TGTGCCAGCACCCCAGGCAGGCCGGAACCTGAAGCTTTCTTT. As protein: CASTPGRPEPEAFF.